This T cell receptor (beta chain) was retrieved from a study of early T cells in non-severe SARS-CoV-2 infection. Unique molecular identifiers tagged individual cDNA molecules. TCRdb independently ran MiXCR on the 5' RACE reads; one entry per CDR3 protein. The data show tens of thousands of distinct CDR3 sequences, approximately 5.2% seen once. From germline, CDR1 is SGHAT and CDR2 FQNNGV. Between the trimmed V and J ends, which lost 5 bases and 9 bases, there was a span of 20 bases. The CDR3 sequence is 15 residues long. The sample taken for sequencing was whole blood. The sequence derives from an adult who was a healthcare worker with PCR-confirmed SARS-CoV-2 infection or an uninfected control (not recorded which). V is TRBV11-2 and J is TRBJ2-1; D perhaps matches TRBD1 (5 bases). The CDR3 region is CASSTRKPTEGEQFF. CDR3 coding DNA: TGTGCCAGCAGCACTCGAAAGCCGACAGAAGGTGAGCAGTTCTTC.